Included here is one TCR beta chain sequence, with context. Its target antigen remains unknown. There are no base qualities to consult, and no much larger clone falls within one base. The library came from the immunoSEQ multiplex PCR assay. The source is immuneACCESS, and TCRdb retained only in-frame sequences with V and J called. Part of the clones is not carried over; for the studies checked, unresolved V genes explain less than half of this, and the remainder is unexplained. The sample table contains tens of thousands of clones; only one count was recorded for 95% to 98% of them. Jointly, the top ten make up roughly 0.15% of the sample. The data originate from a study of technical replicates of blood from a handful of donors (TCRdb year 2017). V gives up 4 bases and J gives up 7 bases, and the segment between their germline ends measures 11 bases. The germline V gene gives CDR1 as MGHDK and CDR2 as SYGVNS. The CDR3 runs 14 residues from the cysteine to the phenylalanine. Only the CDR3 part of the read is kept: 42 bases, read in frame from the first base.

The V and J genes are TRBV25-1 and TRBJ1-6; no D gene can be assigned with confidence. Material: T cells isolated from PBMCs. The clonotype comes from a human donor in good health. CDR3 reads: CASSGGWENSPLHF. The nucleotide sequence is given as TGTGCCAGCAGTGGGGGATGGGAGAATTCACCCCTCCACTTT.